The entry below describes one T cell receptor (beta chain). This entry comes from a study of vaccination and CD4 T cells after COVID-19. Whole-study context: The convalescents were made up of six males and four females, two of whom were Hispanic. Post-vaccine sampling followed dose two by a median 72 days (range 14 to 241).

As to time point: late sampling 161 to 241 days after vaccination in a few convalescent patients. This CDR3 has 15 residues. Losses at the gene ends were 5 bases for V and 7 bases for J; bases not matched to a gene: 9. Germline loops: CDR1 SEHNR, CDR2 FQNEAQ (reference sequence). Each CDR3 protein is one row after TCRdb ran MiXCR on the PCR reads. The sample carries approximately 36,000 distinct CDR3 sequences, around 39% recorded once. The material was CD4+ T cells from blood, obtained about 7 months after SARS-CoV-2 vaccination. The chain employs TRBV7-9 and TRBJ2-1; 9 nucleotides line up with TRBD1. The sequence came from a human donor who had recovered from COVID-19. The CDR3 protein is CASSRGTGIGNEQFF. CDR3 sequence (DNA): TGTGCCAGCAGCCGTGGGACAGGGATTGGGAATGAGCAGTTCTTC.